The 25 T cell receptor beta chains reported below all come from one sample, sequenced in a study of CD8 T cells in ankylosing spondylitis. TCRdb itself ran the 5' RACE reads through MiXCR, one entry per CDR3 protein. The repertoire holds 250,000 to 300,000 distinct CDR3 sequences, with roughly 20% as singletons. The sample was blood, either unsorted or a sorted T cell fraction (not recorded which). These receptors were obtained from a male donor with ankylosing spondylitis or in good health (not recorded which).

This clonotype was seen only a few times. The chain combines TRBV20-1 with TRBJ2-3; D not resolved. The ends were cut back, 6 bases at V and 4 bases at J, with 20 bases in the middle. The CDR3 totals 15 residues. Germline values: CDR1 DFQATT, CDR2 SNEGSKA (reference sequence). CDR3 nucleotides: TGCAGTGCCTCAATAGGGATTAGTGAGTCAGATACGCAGTATTTT. Amino acid sequence: CSASIGISESDTQYF.

The table lists this clonotype with a few counts. The chain is built from TRBV5-1 and TRBJ2-2; possible D gene TRBD1, 5 bases. Per germline, CDR1 SGHRS and CDR2 YFSETQ. Trimming took off 4 bases at V and 1 base at J, with 23 bases between the two ends. The CDR3 spans 19 residues. CDR3 coding DNA: TGCGCCAGCAGCCCTGGGGTTGGCAGGGCCGTCAAGAACACCGGGGAGCTGTTTTTT. Translated, it gives CASSPGVGRAVKNTGELFF.

The chain joins TRBV5-1 to TRBJ1-4; 7 nucleotides align to TRBD1. Germline lookup yields CDR1 SGHRS and CDR2 YFSETQ. This CDR3 comprises 15 residues. J lost 6 bases, V lost 1 base, and 6 bases had no gene match. The CDR3 DNA sequence: TGCGCCAGCAGCTTGAGCGGAACAGGGGATGAAAAACTGTTTTTT. It yields the protein CASSLSGTGDEKLFF.

The chain recombines TRBV6-1 with TRBJ2-2; a possible D gene is TRBD2 (7 bases). CDR1 is MNHNS, CDR2 SASEGT, per germline. The length of the CDR3 is 15 residues. V was clipped by 0 bases and J by 7 bases, with 12 bases between them. This chain's CDR3 is CASSEAPGGRGELFF. The CDR3 DNA sequence: TGTGCCAGCAGTGAAGCGCCCGGGGGGCGCGGGGAGCTGTTTTTT.

To note about this clonotype: A much larger clone differs by one base, so this may be a read error. The chain has TRBV5-1 and TRBJ2-2; no definite D call. Germline CDR1 SGHRS, CDR2 YFSETQ. This CDR3 has 15 residues. The CDR3 sequence is CGSSLEGLDTGELFF. The DNA of the CDR3 is TGCGGCAGCAGCTTGGAAGGGTTGGACACCGGGGAGCTGTTTTTT. Using reference TRBV5-1 and TRBJ2-2 for the parts outside the CDR3, the full variable domain is KAGVTQTPRYLIKTRGQQVTLSCSPISGHRSVSWYQQTPGQGLQFLFEYFSETQRNKGNFPGRFSGRQFSNSRSEMNVSTLELGDSALYLCGSSLEGLDTGELFFGEGSRLTVL.

The rearrangement links TRBV5-6 to TRBJ2-2, with D maybe TRBD1 (7 bases). CDR3 length equals 16 residues. CDR1 is SGHDT and CDR2 is YYEEEE in the germline V gene. The V gene lost 4 bases and the J gene lost 5 bases, with 18 bases spanning the gap. The CDR3 loop is CASSAGGTAGTGELFF. The CDR3 nucleotides are TGTGCCAGCAGCGCGGGCGGGACAGCAGGGACCGGGGAGCTGTTTTTT. Combining the CDR3 with reference TRBV5-6 and TRBJ2-2 gives the whole variable domain DAGVTQSPTHLIKTRGQQVTLRCSPKSGHDTVSWYQQALGQGPQFIFQYYEEEERQRGNFPDRFSGHQFPNYSSELNVNALLLGDSALYLCASSAGGTAGTGELFFGEGSRLTVL.

The chain combines TRBV11-2 with TRBJ1-2; 11 bases fit TRBD1. This CDR3 has 14 residues. V dropped 4 bases and J dropped 7; count of bases not matched to a gene: 5. Germline CDR1 is SGHAT and CDR2 is FQNNGV. The chain's CDR3 is CASSSSGTGGGYTF. The CDR3 coding sequence is TGTGCCAGCAGCTCGTCCGGGACAGGGGGTGGCTACACCTTC. The full variable domain, completed using reference TRBV11-2 and TRBJ1-2, is EAGVAQSPRYKIIEKRQSVAFWCNPISGHATLYWYQQILGQGPKLLIQFQNNGVVDDSQLPKDRFSAERLKGVDSTLKIQPAKLEDSAVYLCASSSSGTGGGYTFGSGTRLTVV.

This clonotype has only a few counts. V gene TRBV29-1 combines with J gene TRBJ1-3; D ambiguous. The CDR3 covers 16 residues. CDR1 is SQVTM and CDR2 is ANQGSEA in the germline V gene. V lost 1 base to trimming and J lost 0 bases, with 13 bases between them. The CDR3 region is CSVEGPSSGSGNTIYF. The CDR3 DNA follows: TGCAGCGTTGAAGGGCCAAGTTCAGGCTCTGGAAACACCATATATTTT. The full variable domain, its missing parts supplied by reference TRBV29-1 and TRBJ1-3, is SAVISQKPSRDICQRGTSLTIQCQVDSQVTMMFWYRQQPGQSLTLIATANQGSEATYESGFVIDKFPISRPNLTFSTLTVSNMSPEDSSIYLCSVEGPSSGSGNTIYFGEGSWLTVV.

On this clonotype itself: This could be a read error, since a much larger clone is one nucleotide away. The V gene is TRBV12-3 or TRBV12-4, the J gene TRBJ2-7; D unclear. The CDR3 extends over 11 amino acids. CDR3 nucleotide sequence: TGTGCCGGCAGCTACGGTTACGAGCAGTACGTC. Encoded protein: CAGSYGYEQYV.

This chain uses TRBV6-1 with TRBJ2-2; D gene unclear. V dropped 6 bases and J dropped 0 bases, with 8 bases sitting between them. Germline loops: CDR1 MNHNS, CDR2 SASEGT. CDR3 length: 14 amino acids. The CDR3 DNA sequence: TGTGCCAGCAGGAGGACGGCGAACACCGGGGAGCTGTTTTTT. This encodes CASRRTANTGELFF.

CDR3 DNA sequence: TGTGCCAGCAGATTCAGCCCGGGACAGGGGGTCTCTGAAGCTTTCTTT. Amino acid sequence: CASRFSPGQGVSEAFF. The chain has TRBV6-1 and TRBJ1-1; 11 positions match TRBD1. Trimming at V came to 6 bases and at J to 6 bases, leaving 12 bases not matched to a gene. The CDR3 spans 16 residues. Germline CDR1 and CDR2: MNHNS and SASEGT.

This clonotype was detected a few times. The V gene is TRBV5-6, the J gene TRBJ2-7, with TRBD1 identical over 9 bases. Germline V gives CDR1 SGHDT, CDR2 YYEEEE. Unmatched junction bases numbered 4, after V lost 5 bases and J lost 1 base. This CDR3 comprises 14 residues. This CDR3 is CASSRQGVSYEQYV. The CDR3 DNA reads TGTGCCAGCAGTCGACAGGGGGTTTCCTACGAGCAGTACGTC.

This clonotype was observed many times. The genes are TRBV12-3 or TRBV12-4 and TRBJ1-3; a weak D match, TRBD1 (5 bases). The CDR3 length is 15 residues. V shed 5 bases and J shed 4 bases, with 15 bases lying between them. CDR3 amino acids: CASSRDSLAGNTIYF. The CDR3 DNA sequence: TGTGCCAGCAGTCGGGACTCCTTGGCCGGAAACACCATATATTTT.

This clonotype was counted a few times. Here the CDR3 DNA reads TGTGCCTGGAGTGTAAAGCAGGACTTCTACACCTTC. Residues: CAWSVKQDFYTF. The V call is TRBV30, the J call TRBJ1-2; no firm D call. Trimming took off 0 bases at V and 10 bases at J, with 12 bases between the two ends. This CDR3 contains 12 residues. CDR1 and CDR2 (germline): GTSNPN, SVGIG (reference sequence).

This chain uses TRBV20-1 with TRBJ1-1; 9 bases line up with TRBD1. Germline trimming cut 1 base from V and 1 base from J; bases unmatched to any gene: 1. There are 14 residues in the CDR3. The V gene's germline CDR1 is DFQATT and CDR2 SNEGSKA (reference sequence). The CDR3 bases are TGCAGTGCTAGAGGGGACAGGGCGAACACTGAAGCTTTCTTT. It translates to CSARGDRANTEAFF.

The rearrangement links TRBV4-2 to TRBJ2-3; 8 bases match TRBD2. CDR3 length: 20 amino acids. Germline V gene data show CDR1 as LGHNA and CDR2 as YNFKEQ. V dropped 1 base and J dropped 0; count of bases not matched to a gene: 15. The DNA of the CDR3 is TGTGCCAGCAGCCAAGTCAAATTCACTGGCGGGGGGACTAGCACAGATACGCAGTATTTT. Protein: CASSQVKFTGGGTSTDTQYF.

The chain links TRBV29-1 to TRBJ2-7; D not resolved. V was shortened by 4 bases and J by 1 base, with 17 bases between the two germline ends. CDR1 and CDR2 from the germline V gene are SQVTM and ANQGSEA. CDR3 size: 15 residues. The CDR3 DNA sequence: TGCAGCGTTGGTACCGGACGTGGATTTTCCTACGAGCAGTACGTC. It is translated as CSVGTGRGFSYEQYV.

The V and J genes are TRBV28 and TRBJ2-5, with a tentative D call TRBD1 (5 bases). V was cut by 2 bases and J by 5 bases, with 9 bases left in between. The germline V gene encodes CDR1 MDHEN and CDR2 SYDVKM. The CDR3 contains 13 residues. In nucleotides, the CDR3 is TGTGCCAGCAGTTTAAAGGGGCTGGAGACCCAGTACTTC. It is translated as CASSLKGLETQYF.

DNA for the CDR3: TGTGCCAGCAGTTTGGCAGGGTTAGGGCAAGAGACCCAGTACTTC. It encodes CASSLAGLGQETQYF. The chain uses TRBV12-3 or TRBV12-4 and TRBJ2-5; the D gene is possibly TRBD1 (5 bases). Trimming left V 3 bases short and J 2 bases short, with 13 bases between. This CDR3 is built from 15 residues.

The gene calls are TRBV10-3 and TRBJ2-7; 7 bases fit TRBD2. The germline CDR1 and CDR2 sequences are ENHRY and SYGVKD. The CDR3 totals 15 residues. The V segment lost 6 bases and the J segment 6 bases; nucleotides outside the gene matches: 14. The CDR3 here is CAISSSGDGRVEQYV. The CDR3 bases are TGTGCCATCAGCTCGAGCGGGGACGGGCGGGTCGAGCAGTACGTC.

The table lists this clonotype with many counts. The genes are TRBV6-5 and TRBJ1-3; maybe TRBD1 (5 bases). The CDR3 loop spans 16 amino acids. V was pared by 2 bases and J by 0 bases, with 11 bases between. Germline-derived CDR1 and CDR2 are MNHEY and SVGAGI. CDR3 amino acids: CASSYGTANSGNTIYF. The CDR3 nucleotides read TGTGCCAGCAGTTACGGGACGGCTAACTCTGGAAACACCATATATTTT.

This clonotype was counted only a few times. The chain uses TRBV11-2 and TRBJ2-7; possibly TRBD1 for D (6 bases). From germline, CDR1 is SGHAT and CDR2 FQNNGV. This CDR3 region has 15 residues. The V end was cut by 0 bases, the J end by 5 bases, with 14 bases between. In nucleotides, the CDR3 is TGTGCCAGCAGCTTAGATCAGGGGAGCTGGCACGAGCAGTACGTC. It translates to CASSLDQGSWHEQYV.

The chain links TRBV19 to TRBJ1-6, with D unresolved. The CDR3 loop spans 14 amino acids. The V end lost 6 bases, the J end lost 8 bases, and 14 bases lay between the germline ends. CDR1 is LNHDA, CDR2 SQIVND, per germline (reference sequence). CDR3 bases: TGTGCCAGTAGGACACAGCTATATGATTCACCCCTCCACTTT. Protein sequence: CASRTQLYDSPLHF.

The CDR3 protein is CASSLAGAETQYF. Here the CDR3 DNA reads TGCGCCAGCAGCTTGGCAGGGGCCGAGACCCAGTACTTC. This rearrangement joins TRBV5-1 to TRBJ2-5; perhaps TRBD1 as D (6 bases). Germline values: CDR1 SGHRS, CDR2 YFSETQ. CDR3 size: 13 residues. The V gene lost 0 bases and the J gene lost 5 bases, with 8 bases spanning the gap.

The chain has TRBV29-1 and TRBJ2-1; D is uncertain. Deletions cut 4 bases from V and 7 bases from J, with 5 bases between. Per the germline V gene, CDR1 is SQVTM and CDR2 is ANQGSEA. The CDR3 has 10 residues. The CDR3 DNA is TGCAGCGTTGGGTGGAATGAGCAGTTCTTC. Encoded protein: CSVGWNEQFF.